Listed here are 18 T cell receptor beta chains from one sample, sequenced in a study of blood T cells in healthy people across ages. The second PCR ran roughly 6 to 11 cycles with a sample-barcoded 5' primer and J-beta primers. TCRdb passed the 5' RACE reads through MiXCR, listing each CDR3 protein once. The table lists 700,000 to 900,000 distinct CDR3 sequences, more than 25% of them singletons. These data were also reused for a study on T cells of mothers and their children.

The specimen sequenced was blood. Receptors originate from a boy between 10 and 17 years old in good health.

The CDR3 DNA sequence: TGTGCCAGCAGCCAAGAGGCTCAGGAGAATGACAATGAGCAGTTCTTC. It yields the protein CASSQEAQENDNEQFF. The chain uses TRBV3-1 and TRBJ2-1; D is unresolved. The V and J ends lost 0 bases and 5 bases respectively, with 14 bases between them. The CDR3 extends over 16 amino acids. CDR1 and CDR2 (germline): LGHDT, YNNKEL (reference sequence).

The rearrangement uses TRBV7-3 and TRBJ2-5; TRBD1 aligns across 9 bases. The germline gives CDR1 SGHTA, CDR2 FQGTGA. The CDR3 consists of 14 residues. After removal of 5 bases from V and 5 bases from J, the junction contained 6 bases not matched to a gene. The CDR3 region has the DNA TGTGCCAGCAGCGTTACAGGGGGCCCGGAGACCCAGTACTTC. It encodes CASSVTGGPETQYF.

The rearrangement joins TRBV20-1 to TRBJ2-6, with unresolved D. Germline lookup yields CDR1 DFQATT and CDR2 SNEGSKA (reference sequence). Deletions cut 1 base from V and 0 bases from J, with 13 bases between. CDR3 size: 17 residues. For the CDR3, the DNA is TGCAGTGCTAGAGCGGGTTCTACTTACTCTGGGGCCAACGTCCTGACTTTC. It codes for CSARAGSTYSGANVLTF.

This clonotype was counted a few times. V and J are TRBV7-3 and TRBJ1-1, with D unclear. The germline gives CDR1 SGHTA, CDR2 FQGTGA. V was cut by 3 bases and J by 5 bases, with 13 bases left in between. This CDR3 contains 14 residues. The CDR3 spells CASSFTGLGTEAFF. The CDR3 DNA reads TGTGCCAGCAGCTTCACCGGGTTAGGGACTGAAGCTTTCTTT.

In its sample, this clonotype was seen a few times. This chain connects TRBV4-2 to TRBJ2-1; a weak D match, TRBD2 (6 bases). Germline V gene lookup returns CDR1 LGHNA and CDR2 YNFKEQ. V was pared by 1 base and J by 0 bases, with 13 bases between. The CDR3 is made up of 17 amino acids. CDR3 protein: CASSQGTTASSYNEQFF. CDR3 nucleotide sequence: TGTGCCAGCAGCCAAGGGACTACCGCGAGCTCCTACAATGAGCAGTTCTTC.

This clonotype was observed a handful of times. This chain links TRBV5-1 with TRBJ2-2; D not certain. Trimming removed 7 bases from V and 4 bases from J, with 8 bases in between. CDR1 and CDR2 from the germline V gene are SGHRS and YFSETQ. This CDR3 region has 12 residues. As DNA, the CDR3 is TGCGCCAGCGTTAGGAGCACCGGGGAGCTGTTTTTT. Its protein is CASVRSTGELFF.

This clonotype was picked up many times. The chain carries TRBV7-3 and TRBJ2-7, with TRBD1 as a possible D gene (6 bases). The germline CDR1 and CDR2 sequences are SGHTA and FQGTGA. This CDR3 is built from 15 residues. V was shortened by 6 bases and J by 1 base, with 16 bases between the two germline ends. The CDR3 nucleotides are TGTGCCAGCAGTTTGAGGGCAGGGGAATCCTACGAGCAGTACTTC. Translating gives CASSLRAGESYEQYF.

The chain combines TRBV29-1 with TRBJ1-2; no clear D gene. The germline gives CDR1 SQVTM, CDR2 ANQGSEA. V was pared by 6 bases and J by 4 bases, with 9 bases between. This CDR3 contains 11 residues. DNA of the CDR3: TGCAGCGTCGAAACTCTCTATGGCTACACCTTC. It encodes CSVETLYGYTF.

V gene TRBV4-1 combines with J gene TRBJ2-5, with TRBD2 identical over 10 bases. The ends lost 5 bases at V and 1 base at J; junction bases unmatched: 7. The CDR3 has 16 amino acids. From germline, CDR1 is MGHRA and CDR2 YSYEKL. The CDR3 coding sequence is TGCGCCAGCAGCGGGCTAGCGGGGGACCCCCAAGAGACCCAGTACTTC. Its protein product is CASSGLAGDPQETQYF.

This clonotype was counted between two and nine times. This chain joins TRBV12-3 or TRBV12-4 and TRBJ1-1; 7 bases are a match to TRBD1. J gave up 1 base and V 5 bases, and 4 bases lay outside the gene matches. This CDR3 has 14 amino acids. The CDR3 spells CASSRGQTNTEAFF. CDR3 in DNA: TGTGCCAGCAGTCGGGGACAGACGAACACTGAAGCTTTCTTT.

This clonotype was detected only a few times. V gene TRBV6-5 combines with J gene TRBJ2-5, with 11 nucleotides matching TRBD2. CDR3 length: 16 amino acids. The germline V gene has CDR1 MNHEY and CDR2 SVGAGI. With 5 bases clipped from V and 1 base from J, the junction kept 6 bases outside the gene matches. The CDR3 DNA sequence: TGTGCCAGCAGTAACCATCTAGCGGGGGGCCAAGAGACCCAGTACTTC. Translation: CASSNHLAGGQETQYF.

The chain recombines TRBV5-6 with TRBJ2-7; 11 bases align to TRBD2. Per germline, CDR1 SGHDT and CDR2 YYEEEE. The CDR3 totals 14 residues. V gave up 0 bases and J gave up 6 bases; unmatched junction bases: 2. The CDR3 protein is CASSLVAGGLEQYF. In DNA, the CDR3 is TGTGCCAGCAGCTTGGTAGCGGGGGGGCTCGAGCAGTACTTC.

In its sample, this clonotype was seen a few times. The V and J genes are TRBV3-1 and TRBJ1-1, with D uncertain. The CDR3 extends over 13 amino acids. V lost 1 base, J lost 5 bases, and 8 bases lay in between. Per germline, CDR1 LGHDT and CDR2 YNNKEL (reference sequence). The chain's CDR3 is CASSQGRMTEAFF. The CDR3 DNA sequence: TGTGCCAGCAGCCAAGGTAGGATGACTGAAGCTTTCTTT.

The chain links TRBV4-1 to TRBJ2-5; TRBD2 matches at 7 bases. After removal of 1 base from V and 5 bases from J, the junction contained 10 bases not matched to a gene. CDR1 MGHRA and CDR2 YSYEKL come from the germline V gene. The CDR3 loop spans 16 amino acids. This CDR3 is CASSQVPGGRVETQYF. The CDR3, as DNA: TGCGCCAGCAGCCAAGTTCCGGGGGGTCGAGTGGAGACCCAGTACTTC.

This clonotype appeared a few times. The chain is built from TRBV19 and TRBJ1-1, with 8 positions matching TRBD1. Germline V lookup: CDR1 LNHDA, CDR2 SQIVND (reference sequence). Germline trimming cut 9 bases from V and 4 bases from J; bases unmatched to any gene: 4. This CDR3 is built from 12 residues. CDR3 nucleotide sequence: TGTGCCAGGAGAACAGGGGGCACTGAAGCTTTCTTT. Translated: CARRTGGTEAFF.

The J gene is TRBJ1-4, the V gene TRBV29-1, with D possibly TRBD1 on 6 matching bases. The germline CDR1 and CDR2 sequences are SQVTM and ANQGSEA. V was trimmed by 7 bases and J by 0 bases, leaving 15 bases between them. This CDR3 region has 15 residues. The CDR3: CSAFTGYATNEKLFF. In nucleotides, the CDR3 is TGCAGCGCATTTACAGGGTATGCAACTAATGAAAAACTGTTTTTT.

This CDR3 is CASSLAREESAEAFF. DNA of the CDR3: TGTGCCAGCAGTCTAGCTCGGGAGGAATCCGCTGAAGCTTTCTTT. The chain links TRBV27 to TRBJ1-1; no clear D gene. The germline gives CDR1 MNHEY, CDR2 SMNVEV (reference sequence). This CDR3 spans 15 amino acids. V dropped 5 bases and J dropped 6 bases, with 19 bases sitting between them.

About this clonotype: One junction end disagrees with the germline gene, perhaps due to a read error. The J gene is TRBJ1-4, the V gene TRBV2; D perhaps matches TRBD1 (6 bases). There are 15 residues in the CDR3. The germline V gene encodes CDR1 SNHLY and CDR2 FYNNEI. The CDR3 coding sequence is TGTGCTAGCAACTTCCCAGGGCAGGGGCAGGAAAAACTGTTTTTT. Translating it yields CASNFPGQGQEKLFF.